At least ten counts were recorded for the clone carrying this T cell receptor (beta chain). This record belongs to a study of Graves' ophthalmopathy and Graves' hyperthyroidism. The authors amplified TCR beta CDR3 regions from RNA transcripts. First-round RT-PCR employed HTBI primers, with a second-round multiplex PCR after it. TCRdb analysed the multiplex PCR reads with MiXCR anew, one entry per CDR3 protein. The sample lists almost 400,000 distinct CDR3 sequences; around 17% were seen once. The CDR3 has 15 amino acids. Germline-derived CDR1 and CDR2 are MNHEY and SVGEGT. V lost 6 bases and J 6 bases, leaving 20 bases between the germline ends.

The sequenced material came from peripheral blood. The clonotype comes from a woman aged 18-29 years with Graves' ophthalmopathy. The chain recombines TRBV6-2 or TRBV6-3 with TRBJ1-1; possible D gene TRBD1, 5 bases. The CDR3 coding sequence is TGTGCCAGCAGGCAGGGTTATGGCCCCCCACCTGAAGCTTTCTTT. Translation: CASRQGYGPPPEAFF.